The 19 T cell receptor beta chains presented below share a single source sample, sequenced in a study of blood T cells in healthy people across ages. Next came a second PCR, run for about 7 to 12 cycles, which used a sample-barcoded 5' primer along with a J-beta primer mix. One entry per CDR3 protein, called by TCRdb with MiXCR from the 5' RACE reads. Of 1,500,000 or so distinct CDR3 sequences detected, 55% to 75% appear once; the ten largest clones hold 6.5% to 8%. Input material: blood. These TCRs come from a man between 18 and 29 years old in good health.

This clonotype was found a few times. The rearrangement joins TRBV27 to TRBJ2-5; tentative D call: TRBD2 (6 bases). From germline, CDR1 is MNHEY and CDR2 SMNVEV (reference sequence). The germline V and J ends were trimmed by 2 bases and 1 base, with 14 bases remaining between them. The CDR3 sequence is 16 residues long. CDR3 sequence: CASSLVFGGSQETQYF. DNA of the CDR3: TGTGCCAGCAGTTTAGTTTTCGGGGGTAGCCAAGAGACCCAGTACTTC.

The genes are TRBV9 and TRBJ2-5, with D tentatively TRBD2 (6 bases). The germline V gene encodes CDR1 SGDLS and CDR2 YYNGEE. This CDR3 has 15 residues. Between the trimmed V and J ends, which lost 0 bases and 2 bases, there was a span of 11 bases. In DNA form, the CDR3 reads TGTGCCAGCAGCGTAGCTCGGGGGATTCAAGAGACCCAGTACTTC. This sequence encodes CASSVARGIQETQYF.

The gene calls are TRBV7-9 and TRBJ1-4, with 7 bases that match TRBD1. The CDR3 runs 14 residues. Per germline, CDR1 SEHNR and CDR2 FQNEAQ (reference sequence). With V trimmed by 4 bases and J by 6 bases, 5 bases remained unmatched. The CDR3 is CASSSTGVYEKLFF. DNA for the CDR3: TGTGCCAGCAGCTCAACAGGGGTCTATGAAAAACTGTTTTTT.

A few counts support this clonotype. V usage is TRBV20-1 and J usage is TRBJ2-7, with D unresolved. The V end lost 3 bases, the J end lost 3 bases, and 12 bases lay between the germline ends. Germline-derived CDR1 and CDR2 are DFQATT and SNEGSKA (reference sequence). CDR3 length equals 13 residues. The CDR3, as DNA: TGCAGTGCTAGGTCGGCCGTTGGCTACGAGCAGTACTTC. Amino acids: CSARSAVGYEQYF.

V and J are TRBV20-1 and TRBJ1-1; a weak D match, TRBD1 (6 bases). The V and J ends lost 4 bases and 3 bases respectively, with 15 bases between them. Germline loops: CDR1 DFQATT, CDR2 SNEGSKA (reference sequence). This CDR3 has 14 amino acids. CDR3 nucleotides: TGCAGTGCTAAGGACGAGGGGGTCGACACTGAAGCTTTCTTT. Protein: CSAKDEGVDTEAFF.

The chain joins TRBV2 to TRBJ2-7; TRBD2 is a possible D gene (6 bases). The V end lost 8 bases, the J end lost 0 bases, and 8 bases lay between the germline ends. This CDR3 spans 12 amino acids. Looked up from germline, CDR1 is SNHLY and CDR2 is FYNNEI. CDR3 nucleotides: TGTGCCAGCGCGGGGCTCTCCTACGAGCAGTACTTC. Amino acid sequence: CASAGLSYEQYF.

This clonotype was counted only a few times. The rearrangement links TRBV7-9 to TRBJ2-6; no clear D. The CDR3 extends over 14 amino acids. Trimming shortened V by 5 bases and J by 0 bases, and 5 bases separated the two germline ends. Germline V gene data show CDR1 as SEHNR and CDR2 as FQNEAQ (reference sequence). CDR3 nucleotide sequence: TGTGCCAGCAGCACACCCTCTGGGGCCAACGTCCTGACTTTC. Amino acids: CASSTPSGANVLTF.

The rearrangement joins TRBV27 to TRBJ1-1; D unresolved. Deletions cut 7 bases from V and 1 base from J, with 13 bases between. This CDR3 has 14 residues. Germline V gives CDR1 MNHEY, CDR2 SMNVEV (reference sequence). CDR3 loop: CASIQRPPNTEAFF. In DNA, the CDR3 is TGTGCCAGCATCCAACGTCCGCCGAACACTGAAGCTTTCTTT.

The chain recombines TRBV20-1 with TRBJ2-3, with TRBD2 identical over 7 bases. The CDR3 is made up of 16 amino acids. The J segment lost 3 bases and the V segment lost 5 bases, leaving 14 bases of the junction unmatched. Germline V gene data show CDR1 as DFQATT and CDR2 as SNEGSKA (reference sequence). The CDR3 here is CSAVQASGALTDTQYF. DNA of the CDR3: TGCAGTGCTGTTCAGGCGAGCGGGGCCTTAACAGATACGCAGTATTTT.

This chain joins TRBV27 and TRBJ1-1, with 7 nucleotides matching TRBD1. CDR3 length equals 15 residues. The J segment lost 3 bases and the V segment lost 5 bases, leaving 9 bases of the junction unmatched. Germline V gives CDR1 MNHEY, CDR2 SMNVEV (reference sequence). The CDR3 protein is CASSSRQGGDTEAFF. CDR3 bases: TGTGCCAGCAGTAGCAGACAGGGTGGGGACACTGAAGCTTTCTTT.

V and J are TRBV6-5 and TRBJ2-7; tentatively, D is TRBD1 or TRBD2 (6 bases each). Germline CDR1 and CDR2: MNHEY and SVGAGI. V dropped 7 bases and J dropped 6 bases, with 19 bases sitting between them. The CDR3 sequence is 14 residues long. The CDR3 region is CASTGGSSPSEQYF. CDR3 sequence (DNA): TGTGCCAGCACCGGGGGCAGTTCCCCCAGCGAGCAGTACTTC.

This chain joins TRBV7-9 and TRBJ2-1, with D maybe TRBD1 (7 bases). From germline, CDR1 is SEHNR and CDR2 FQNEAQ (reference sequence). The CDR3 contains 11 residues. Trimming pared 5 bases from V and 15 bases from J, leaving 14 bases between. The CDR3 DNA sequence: TGTGCCAGCAGCCCAGGGGGGCCCCCGTTCTTC. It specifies CASSPGGPPFF. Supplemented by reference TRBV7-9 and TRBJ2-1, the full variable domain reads DTGVSQNPRHKITKRGQNVTFRCDPISEHNRLYWYRQTLGQGPEFLTYFQNEAQLEKSRLLSDRFSAERPKGSFSTLEIQRTEQGDSAMYLCASSPGGPPFFGPGTRLTVL.

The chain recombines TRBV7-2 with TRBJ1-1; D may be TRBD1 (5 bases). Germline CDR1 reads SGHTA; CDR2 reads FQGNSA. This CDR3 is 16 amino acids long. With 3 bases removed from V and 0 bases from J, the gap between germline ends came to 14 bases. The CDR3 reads CASSFPPKGVNTEAFF. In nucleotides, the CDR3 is TGTGCCAGCAGCTTCCCCCCGAAAGGGGTGAACACTGAAGCTTTCTTT. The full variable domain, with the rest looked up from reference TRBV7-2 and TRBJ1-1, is GAGVSQSPSNKVTEKGKDVELRCDPISGHTALYWYRQSLGQGLEFLIYFQGNSAPDKSGLPSDRFSAERTGGSVSTLTIQRTQQEDSAVYLCASSFPPKGVNTEAFFGQGTRLTVV.

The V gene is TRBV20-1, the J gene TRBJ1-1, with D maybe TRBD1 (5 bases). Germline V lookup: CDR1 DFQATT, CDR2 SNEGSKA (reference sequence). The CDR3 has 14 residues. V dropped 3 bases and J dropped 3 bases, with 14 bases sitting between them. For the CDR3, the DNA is TGCAGTGCTAGGGGGGGGTGGAGGGACACTGAAGCTTTCTTT. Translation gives CSARGGWRDTEAFF.

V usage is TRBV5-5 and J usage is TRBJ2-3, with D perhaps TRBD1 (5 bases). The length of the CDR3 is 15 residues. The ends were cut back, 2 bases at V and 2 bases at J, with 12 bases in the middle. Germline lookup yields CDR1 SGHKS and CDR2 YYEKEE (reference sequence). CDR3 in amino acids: CASSFRVRVTDTQYF. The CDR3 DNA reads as TGTGCCAGCAGCTTCAGGGTTCGGGTCACAGATACGCAGTATTTT. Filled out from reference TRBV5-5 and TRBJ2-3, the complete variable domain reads DAGVTQSPTHLIKTRGQQVTLRCSPISGHKSVSWYQQVLGQGPQFIFQYYEKEERGRGNFPDRFSARQFPNYSSELNVNALLLGDSALYLCASSFRVRVTDTQYFGPGTRLTVL.

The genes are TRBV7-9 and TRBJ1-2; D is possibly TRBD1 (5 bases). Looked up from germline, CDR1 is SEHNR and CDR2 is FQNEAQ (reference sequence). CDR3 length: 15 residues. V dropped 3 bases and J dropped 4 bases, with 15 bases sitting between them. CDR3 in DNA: TGTGCCAGCAGCTTGTTGGACACAGGACGCTATGGCTACACCTTC. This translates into CASSLLDTGRYGYTF.

The DNA for the CDR3 is TGTGCCAGCGCCGATTTGATAGCCAAAAACATTCAGTACTTC. It yields the protein CASADLIAKNIQYF. The rearrangement links TRBV28 to TRBJ2-4; D gene uncertain. Germline CDR1 and CDR2: MDHEN and SYDVKM. The CDR3 is made up of 14 amino acids. V lost 8 bases, J lost 0 bases, and 11 bases lay in between.

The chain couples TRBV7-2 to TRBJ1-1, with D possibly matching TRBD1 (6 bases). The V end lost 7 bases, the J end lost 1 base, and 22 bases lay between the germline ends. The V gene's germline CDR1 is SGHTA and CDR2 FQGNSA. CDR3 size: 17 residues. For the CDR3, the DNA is TGTGCCAGCAACCTCCTTTGGGGGCGCAGGGAGAACACTGAAGCTTTCTTT. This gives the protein CASNLLWGRRENTEAFF.

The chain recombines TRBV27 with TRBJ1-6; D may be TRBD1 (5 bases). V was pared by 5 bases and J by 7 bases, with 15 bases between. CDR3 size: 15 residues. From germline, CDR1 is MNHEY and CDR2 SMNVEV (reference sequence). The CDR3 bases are TGTGCCAGCAGTATCGGGACGGCGGAAAATTCACCCCTCCACTTT. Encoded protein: CASSIGTAENSPLHF.